The 13 T cell receptor beta chains below come from one sample, sequenced in a study of shared clonotypes between healthy human individuals. TCRdb's copy holds only in-frame clones and misses some; the assay was immunoSEQ multiplex PCR. This sample yields around 700,000 clones, of which approximately 79% are seen a single time; 1.5% to 2% belongs to the top ten. Source material: memory CD4+ T cells sorted from blood. Subset described: CD45RA-negative fraction. The receptor source for this set is a woman aged 25 to 45 in good health.

The chain recombines TRBV4-2 with TRBJ1-5, with no clear D. V gave up 0 bases and J gave up 1 base, with 4 bases separating them. Germline V gives CDR1 LGHNA, CDR2 YNFKEQ. The CDR3 spans 14 residues. CDR3 sequence: CASSQEGSNQPQHF. The CDR3 nucleotides read TGTGCCAGCAGCCAAGAAGGAAGCAATCAGCCCCAGCATTTT.

A few counts support this clone. In the same sample, other DNA sequences code for this CDR3. The rearrangement links TRBV5-4 to TRBJ2-5; D is uncertain. Germline lookup yields CDR1 SGHNT and CDR2 YYREEE (reference sequence). This CDR3 has 11 amino acids. Trimming left V 4 bases short and J 1 base short, with 2 bases between. DNA of the CDR3: TGTGCCAGCAGCATCCAAGAGACCCAGTACTTC. This translates into CASSIQETQYF.

The V call is TRBV2, the J call TRBJ1-3; 9 bases fit TRBD1. Germline V gives CDR1 SNHLY, CDR2 FYNNEI. This CDR3 is built from 17 residues. Trimming cost V 2 bases and J 0 bases; bases outside gene matches: 5. The CDR3 sequence is CASSEYGTGSSGNTIYF. DNA for the CDR3: TGTGCCAGCAGTGAATATGGGACAGGGTCCTCTGGAAACACCATATATTTT. Looking up the rest from reference TRBV2 and TRBJ1-3 gives the full variable domain: EPEVTQTPSHQVTQMGQEVILRCVPISNHLYFYWYRQILGQKVEFLVSFYNNEISEKSEIFDDQFSVERPDGSNFTLKIRSTKLEDSAMYFCASSEYGTGSSGNTIYFGEGSWLTVV.

This chain uses TRBV13 with TRBJ2-6; 8 bases agree with TRBD2. The CDR3 consists of 18 residues. Germline assignment: CDR1 PRHDT and CDR2 FYEKMQ (reference sequence). Trimming cost V 4 bases and J 2 bases; bases outside gene matches: 10. For the CDR3, the DNA is TGTGCCAGCAGCTCGTTGGGGACTAGGGAAACTGGGGCCAACGTCCTGACTTTC. Amino acid sequence: CASSSLGTRETGANVLTF.

This clone was counted only a few times. The V and J genes are TRBV14 and TRBJ1-1; D gene ambiguous. Germline values: CDR1 SGHDN, CDR2 FVKESK. Trimming removed 5 bases at V and 4 bases at J, with 5 bases between. The CDR3 extends over 11 amino acids. DNA of the CDR3: TGTGCCAGCAGCTCCTTCACTGAAGCTTTCTTT. The encoded protein is CASSSFTEAFF.

At least ten counts were recorded for this clone. Additional DNA sequences in this sample encode the identical CDR3. The gene calls are TRBV28 and TRBJ2-5; TRBD2 is a possible D gene (6 bases). This CDR3 has 13 amino acids. The V gene's germline CDR1 is MDHEN and CDR2 SYDVKM. Trimming left V 6 bases short and J 1 base short, with 9 bases between. CDR3 in DNA: TGTGCCAGCAGATGGGGGGTCCAAGAGACCCAGTACTTC. This sequence encodes CASRWGVQETQYF.

This clone was detected a few times. The genes are TRBV27 and TRBJ2-5; D assignment may be TRBD1 or TRBD2 (5 bases each). Germline assignment: CDR1 MNHEY and CDR2 SMNVEV (reference sequence). V was clipped by 5 bases and J by 0 bases, with 16 bases between them. This CDR3 is 16 amino acids long. This CDR3 is CASSLRSGLYQETQYF. In nucleotides, the CDR3 is TGTGCCAGCAGTCTGCGGTCGGGGCTGTACCAAGAGACCCAGTACTTC.

The rearrangement links TRBV5-1 to TRBJ2-3, with 8 bases aligning to TRBD2. V gave up 0 bases and J gave up 3 bases; unmatched junction bases: 9. There are 17 residues in the CDR3. Germline V CDR1 and CDR2: SGHRS, YFSETQ. CDR3 in amino acids: CASSLDAWSGRTDTQYF. In DNA form, the CDR3 reads TGCGCCAGCAGCTTGGACGCGTGGAGCGGGAGAACAGATACGCAGTATTTT.

This clone was seen once. The rearrangement joins TRBV6-6 to TRBJ2-1; maybe TRBD2 (6 bases). The CDR3 is made up of 15 amino acids. Trimming cost V 2 bases and J 10 bases, with 18 bases left between them. The germline gives CDR1 MNHNY, CDR2 SVGAGI (reference sequence). The CDR3 DNA reads TGTGCCAGCAGTTACGAAAGAGAAACTAGCCGAGAGCAGTTCTTC. Its protein product is CASSYERETSREQFF.

The V gene is TRBV6-6, the J gene TRBJ1-1, with TRBD1 identical over 7 bases. J lost 1 base, V lost 6 bases, and 5 bases had no gene match. This CDR3 region has 14 residues. Germline values: CDR1 MNHNY, CDR2 SVGAGI (reference sequence). The CDR3 DNA is TGTGCCAGCAGCCGGACAGGTCCGAACACTGAAGCTTTCTTT. Translated: CASSRTGPNTEAFF.

The V gene is TRBV5-4, the J gene TRBJ2-7, with 11 positions matching TRBD1. CDR3 size: 15 residues. V lost 4 bases to trimming and J lost 4 bases; unmatched junction nucleotides: 7. Germline CDR1 and CDR2: SGHNT and YYREEE (reference sequence). In nucleotides, the CDR3 is TGTGCCAGCAGCCACGGACAGGGGGCTGTATACGAGCAGTACTTC. It codes for CASSHGQGAVYEQYF. Supplemented by reference TRBV5-4 and TRBJ2-7, the full variable domain reads ETGVTQSPTHLIKTRGQQVTLRCSSQSGHNTVSWYQQALGQGPQFIFQYYREEENGRGNFPPRFSGLQFPNYSSELNVNALELDDSALYLCASSHGQGAVYEQYFGPGTRLTVT.

The genes are TRBV14 and TRBJ2-1; 8 bases are a match to TRBD2. Germline lookup yields CDR1 SGHDN and CDR2 FVKESK. Trimming removed 2 bases from V and 12 bases from J; junction bases left unmatched: 12. The CDR3 is 15 amino acids. The CDR3 loop is CASSQPGLGFRGQFF. In nucleotides, the CDR3 is TGTGCCAGCAGCCAACCGGGACTAGGTTTTCGCGGGCAGTTCTTC.

This clone came up many times. The chain employs TRBV5-4 and TRBJ2-2, with a tentative D call TRBD2 (5 bases). CDR1 is SGHNT, CDR2 YYREEE, per germline (reference sequence). The CDR3 covers 16 residues. V lost 4 bases to trimming and J lost 7 bases, with 20 bases between them. CDR3 protein: CASSGPDGLRGGELFF. CDR3 DNA: TGTGCCAGCAGCGGGCCGGATGGACTTCGCGGCGGGGAGCTGTTTTTT.